Listed below are T cell receptor beta chains from one sample, sequenced in a study of post-analysis software for immune sequencing data. MiXCR, applied by TCRdb to the PCR reads, yields one record per CDR3 protein. The profile shows hundreds of thousands of distinct CDR3 sequences, approximately 59% of them singletons. Material for sequencing was blood. These receptors came from a girl aged 2-10 years with multiple sclerosis. Both conserved end residues are part of each CDR3. D genes are given only for firm matches. Expanded clones get a size class; other rows say once, few or many, or leave the size out.

size,D,V,J,CDR3,DNA
NA,TRBD2,TRBV7-6,TRBJ2-5,CASSWPGLAGLEETQYF,TGTGCCAGCAGCTGGCCGGGACTAGCGGGATTGGAAGAGACCCAGTACTTC
once,NA,TRBV29-1,TRBJ2-1,CSVAQGRSYNEQFF,TGCAGCGTGGCGCAGGGAAGGTCCTACAATGAGCAGTTCTTC
few,NA,TRBV6-6,TRBJ1-4,CASGTLYEKLFF,TGTGCCAGCGGGACGCTATATGAAAAACTGTTTTTT
once,TRBD2,TRBV11-2,TRBJ2-3,CASRSGRDTQYF,TGTGCCAGCAGGTCCGGGAGGGATACGCAGTATTTT
NA,NA,TRBV6-1,TRBJ2-3,CASSGTGTTRGTDTQYF,TGTGCCAGCAGTGGAACCGGGACAACCAGGGGCACAGATACGCAGTATTTT
NA,NA,TRBV20-1,TRBJ2-1,CSARDLLSYNEQFF,TGCAGTGCTAGAGACCTACTCTCCTACAATGAGCAGTTCTTC
few,NA,TRBV7-2,TRBJ2-1,CASSLRRVREQFF,TGTGCCAGCAGCTTACGGAGGGTTCGGGAGCAGTTCTTC
NA,TRBD2,TRBV19,TRBJ2-5,CASRTSSQETQYF,TGTGCCAGTCGGACTAGCAGCCAAGAGACCCAGTACTTC
few,NA,TRBV12-3/TRBV12-4,TRBJ2-3,CASMGKYTDTQYF,TGTGCCAGCATGGGGAAATACACAGATACGCAGTATTTT
NA,NA,TRBV25-1,TRBJ1-2,CASSEQGIDGYTF,TGTGCCAGCAGTGAACAGGGGATCGATGGCTACACCTTC